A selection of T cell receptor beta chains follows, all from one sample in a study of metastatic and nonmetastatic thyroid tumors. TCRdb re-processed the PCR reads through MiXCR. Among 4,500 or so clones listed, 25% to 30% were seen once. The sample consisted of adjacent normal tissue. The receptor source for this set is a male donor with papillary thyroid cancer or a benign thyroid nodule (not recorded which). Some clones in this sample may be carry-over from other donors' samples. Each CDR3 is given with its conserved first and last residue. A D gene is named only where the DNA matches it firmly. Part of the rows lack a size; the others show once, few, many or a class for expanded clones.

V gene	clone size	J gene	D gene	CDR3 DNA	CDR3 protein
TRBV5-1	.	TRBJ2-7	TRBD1	TGCGCCAGCAGCCCAGTAACAGGGGGCACGGACGAGCAGTACTTC	CASSPVTGGTDEQYF
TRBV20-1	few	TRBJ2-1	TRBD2	TGCAGTGCTACCGGGGGAATGACTAGCGGGAGGAGTACGGATGAGCAGTTCTTC	CSATGGMTSGRSTDEQFF
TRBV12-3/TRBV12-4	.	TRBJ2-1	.	TGTGCCAGCAGTTTAGGGTTGCGGAATGAGCAGTTCTTC	CASSLGLRNEQFF
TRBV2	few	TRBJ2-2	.	TGTGCCAGATCTCTCCAAACAGGACTGAACACCGGGGAGCTGTTTTTT	CARSLQTGLNTGELFF
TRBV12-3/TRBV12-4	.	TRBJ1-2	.	TGTGCCAGCTCGTTGACCGTTCACTACACCTTC	CASSLTVHYTF
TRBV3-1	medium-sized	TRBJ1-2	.	TGTGCCAGCAGCCAATGGCAGGGGCCCCTTCAGGGCTACACCTTC	CASSQWQGPLQGYTF
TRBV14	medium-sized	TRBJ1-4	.	TGTGCCAGCAGCCGACCAGGCGGAGGGTCGAATGAAAAACTGTTTTTT	CASSRPGGGSNEKLFF
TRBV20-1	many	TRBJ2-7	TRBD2	TGCAGTGCTAGTGGCCTAGCGGGAGTCATCTCCTACGAGCAGTACTTC	CSASGLAGVISYEQYF
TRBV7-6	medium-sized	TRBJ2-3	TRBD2	TGTGCCAGCAGCTTAGAGGCCCGGGGGGGCACAGATACGCAGTATTTT	CASSLEARGGTDTQYF
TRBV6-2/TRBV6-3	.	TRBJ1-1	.	TGTGCCAGCAGTCTACAGGGCAGTGGGACTGAAGCTTTCTTT	CASSLQGSGTEAFF
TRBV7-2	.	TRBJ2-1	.	TGTGCCAGCAGCTTAGATAATCCCGGGGGGCAGTTCTTC	CASSLDNPGGQFF
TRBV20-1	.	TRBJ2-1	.	TGCAGTGTTCCACGCCTGCGGACTATGACAAATGAGCAGTTCTTC	CSVPRLRTMTNEQFF
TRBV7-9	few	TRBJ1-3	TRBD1	TGTGCCAGCCACGTAGGGACAGGGGTTGGAAACACCATATATTTT	CASHVGTGVGNTIYF
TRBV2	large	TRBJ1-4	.	TGTGCCAGCAGTACCGGGGGGGATAGAGTAACTAATGAAAAACTGTTTTTT	CASSTGGDRVTNEKLFF
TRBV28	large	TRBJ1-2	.	TGTGCCAGCAGTTCACCCCGTTCGGGGAACTTGGGCTACACCTTC	CASSSPRSGNLGYTF
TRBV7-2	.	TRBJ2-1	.	TGTGCCAGCAGCTTACGGACCCATAAGCAGTTCTTC	CASSLRTHKQFF
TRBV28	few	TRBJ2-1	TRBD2	TGTGCCAGCAGTTTAGGACTAGCGGGAGGGAGAGGTTGGGACAATGAGCAGTTCTTC	CASSLGLAGGRGWDNEQFF
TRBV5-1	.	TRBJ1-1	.	TGCGCCAGCAGCTTGGGGGCGGGGTCCGAAGCTTTCTTT	CASSLGAGSEAFF
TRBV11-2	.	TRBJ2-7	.	TGTGCCAGCAGCTTAGACGAGGGGCGCAATATTGGGCAGTACTTC	CASSLDEGRNIGQYF
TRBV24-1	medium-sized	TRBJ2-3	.	TGTGCCACCAGTGATTTTGGCTTTGAAGATACGCAGTATTTT	CATSDFGFEDTQYF
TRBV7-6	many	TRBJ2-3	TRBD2	TGTGCCAGCAGTTTCACTAGCGGGGGGCGGGGAGATACGCAGTATTTT	CASSFTSGGRGDTQYF
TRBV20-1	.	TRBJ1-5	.	TGCAGTGCCGAGGGTAGGGACGGTGGGTATCAGCCCCAGCATTTT	CSAEGRDGGYQPQHF
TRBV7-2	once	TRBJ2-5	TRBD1	TGTGCCAGCAGCTTCCGACAGGGGGCTGGGGAGACCCAGTACTTC	CASSFRQGAGETQYF
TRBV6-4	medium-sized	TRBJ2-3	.	TGTGCCAGCAGTCCCGTGGGACGAGCCCACTATTTGTCCACAGATACGCAGTATTTT	CASSPVGRAHYLSTDTQYF
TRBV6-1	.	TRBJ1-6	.	TGTGCCAGTTCCCCCCGAGGGGGGTCGGTGAATTCACCCCTCCACTTT	CASSPRGGSVNSPLHF
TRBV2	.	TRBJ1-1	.	TGTGCCAGCAGTGACAGCCTTTCCCAAGGGGCATTGAACACTGAAGCTTTCTTT	CASSDSLSQGALNTEAFF
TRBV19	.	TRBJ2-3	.	TGTGCCAGTAGTATGTCTTCGTGGTATCTGAGCACAGATACGCAGTATTTT	CASSMSSWYLSTDTQYF
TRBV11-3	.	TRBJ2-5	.	TGTGCCAGCAGCTTAGACAGCGGAGAGACCCAGTACTTC	CASSLDSGETQYF
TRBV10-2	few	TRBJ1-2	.	TGCGCCAGCAGTCCCGGGTTTAACTATGGCTACACCTTC	CASSPGFNYGYTF
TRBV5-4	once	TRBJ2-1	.	TGTGCCAGCAGCTTAAAGGAGGAACCCTACAATGAGCAGTTCTTC	CASSLKEEPYNEQFF
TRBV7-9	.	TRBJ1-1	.	TGTGCCAGCAGCTTAGGTGGAGAGAACACTGAAGCTTTCTTT	CASSLGGENTEAFF